The clone carrying this T cell receptor beta chain has just a few counts. In the original analysis: For nucleated cells, counts were estimated from reference gene primer amplification. Sequencing used immunoSEQ multiplex PCR; TCRdb keeps in-frame clones, though not all of them. The D gene and trimming were derived from the DNA, and the V and J assignments and clone size from that table. The table shows 150,000 to 250,000 clones, with about 80% occurring only once. This sample stems from a study of blood T cell repertoires in COVID-19. In terms of age and location, participants ranged from about 18 to 95 years and lived in 24 US areas. The germline V gene has CDR1 MDHEN and CDR2 SYDVKM. This CDR3 has 15 amino acids. Trimming took 3 bases from V and 5 from J, leaving 14 bases between them.

The material sequenced was PBMCs or T cells enriched from blood (not recorded which). The chain recombines TRBV28 with TRBJ1-3; TRBD1 might be the D (5 bases). The TCR was taken from a man aged 40-49 years who had recovered from COVID-19. As DNA, the CDR3 is TGTGCCAGCAGTTTTCGTGCGGGGCTGAGAAACACCATATATTTT. As protein: CASSFRAGLRNTIYF.